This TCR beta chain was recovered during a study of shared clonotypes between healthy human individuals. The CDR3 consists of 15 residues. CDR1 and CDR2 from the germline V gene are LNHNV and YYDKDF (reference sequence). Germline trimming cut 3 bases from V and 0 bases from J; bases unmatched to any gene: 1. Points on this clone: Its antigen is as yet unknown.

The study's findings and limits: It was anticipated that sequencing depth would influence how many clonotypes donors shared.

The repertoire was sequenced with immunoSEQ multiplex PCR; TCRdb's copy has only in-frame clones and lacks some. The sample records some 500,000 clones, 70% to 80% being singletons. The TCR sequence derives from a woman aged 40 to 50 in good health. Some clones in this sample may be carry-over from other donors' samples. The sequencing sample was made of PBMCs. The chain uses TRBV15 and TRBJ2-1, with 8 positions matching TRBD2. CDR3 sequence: CATSSSGSSYNEQFF. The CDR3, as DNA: TGTGCCACCAGCAGCAGCGGGAGCTCCTACAATGAGCAGTTCTTC.